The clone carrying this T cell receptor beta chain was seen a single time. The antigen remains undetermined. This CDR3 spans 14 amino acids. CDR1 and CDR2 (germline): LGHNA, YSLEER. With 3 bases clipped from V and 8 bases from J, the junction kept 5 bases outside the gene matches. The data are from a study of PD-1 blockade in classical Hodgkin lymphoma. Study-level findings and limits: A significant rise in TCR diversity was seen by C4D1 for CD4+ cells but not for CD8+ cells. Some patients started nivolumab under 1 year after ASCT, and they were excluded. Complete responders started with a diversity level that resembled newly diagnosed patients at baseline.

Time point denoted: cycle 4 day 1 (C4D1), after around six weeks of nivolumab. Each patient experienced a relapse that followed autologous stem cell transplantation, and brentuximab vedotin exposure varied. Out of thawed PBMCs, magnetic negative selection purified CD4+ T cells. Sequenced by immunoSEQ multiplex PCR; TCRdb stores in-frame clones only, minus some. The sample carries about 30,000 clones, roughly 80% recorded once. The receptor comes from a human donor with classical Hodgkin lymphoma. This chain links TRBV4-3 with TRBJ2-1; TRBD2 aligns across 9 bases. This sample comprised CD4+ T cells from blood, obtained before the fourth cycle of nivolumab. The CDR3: CASSQLAGIDEQFF. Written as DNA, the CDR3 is TGCGCCAGCAGCCAGCTAGCGGGGATAGATGAGCAGTTCTTC.